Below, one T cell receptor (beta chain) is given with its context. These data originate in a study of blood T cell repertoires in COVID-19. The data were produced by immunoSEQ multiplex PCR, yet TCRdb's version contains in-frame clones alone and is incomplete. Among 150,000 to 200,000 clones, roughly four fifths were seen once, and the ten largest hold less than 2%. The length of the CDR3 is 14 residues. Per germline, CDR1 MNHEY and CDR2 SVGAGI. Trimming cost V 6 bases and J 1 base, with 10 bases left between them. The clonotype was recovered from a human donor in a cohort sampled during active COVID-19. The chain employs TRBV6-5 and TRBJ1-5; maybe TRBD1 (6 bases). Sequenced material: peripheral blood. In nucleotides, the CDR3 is TGTGCCAGCAGGGGGGGGGCGAGCAATCAGCCCCAGCATTTT. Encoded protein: CASRGGASNQPQHF.